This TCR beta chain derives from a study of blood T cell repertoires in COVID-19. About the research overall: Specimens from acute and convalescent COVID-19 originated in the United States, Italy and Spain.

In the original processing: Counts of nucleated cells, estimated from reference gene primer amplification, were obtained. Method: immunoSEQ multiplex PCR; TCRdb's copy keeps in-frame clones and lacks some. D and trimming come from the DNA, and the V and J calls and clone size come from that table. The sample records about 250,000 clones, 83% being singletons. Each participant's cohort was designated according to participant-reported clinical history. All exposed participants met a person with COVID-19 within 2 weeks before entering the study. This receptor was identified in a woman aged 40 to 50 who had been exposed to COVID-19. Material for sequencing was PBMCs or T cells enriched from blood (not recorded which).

CDR3 in DNA: TGTGCCTGGAGTAAGCCCCGACAGCCGAACACTGAAGCTTTCTTT. Amino acids: CAWSKPRQPNTEAFF. This chain connects TRBV30 to TRBJ1-1; a weak D match, TRBD1 (5 bases). The CDR3 loop spans 15 amino acids. Germline V gene sequence: CDR1 GTSNPN, CDR2 SVGIG (reference sequence). The V end lost 2 bases, the J end lost 1 base, and 14 bases lay between the germline ends.